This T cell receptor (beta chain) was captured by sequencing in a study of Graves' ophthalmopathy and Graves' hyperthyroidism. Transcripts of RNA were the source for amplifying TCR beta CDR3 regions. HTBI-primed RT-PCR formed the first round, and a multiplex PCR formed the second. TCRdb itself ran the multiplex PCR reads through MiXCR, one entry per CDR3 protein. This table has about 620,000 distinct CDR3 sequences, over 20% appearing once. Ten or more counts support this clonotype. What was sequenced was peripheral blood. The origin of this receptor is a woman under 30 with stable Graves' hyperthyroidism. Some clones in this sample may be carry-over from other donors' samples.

The CDR3 reads CASGVAGQETQYF. As DNA, the CDR3 is TGTGCCAGCGGAGTAGCGGGTCAAGAGACCCAGTACTTC. J is TRBJ2-5 and V is TRBV12-3 or TRBV12-4; 7 bases line up with TRBD2. This CDR3 is built from 13 residues. J lost 2 bases, V lost 8 bases, and 5 bases had no gene match.